This TCR beta chain was sequenced in a study of blood T cell repertoires in COVID-19. Study-wide context: Symptom resolution, clearance, or two negative PCRs marked the recovered donors of Cohort 3.

This table comes from immunoSEQ multiplex PCR, and its TCRdb copy is limited to in-frame clones, with some not included. This table holds under 150,000 clones, around 82% found once. Losses at the gene ends were 1 base for V and 1 base for J; bases not matched to a gene: 6. CDR1 is MGHRA, CDR2 YSYEKL, per germline. This CDR3 has 17 amino acids. The sample comprised PBMCs or T cells enriched from blood (not recorded which). The source of this sequence is a middle-aged man in a cohort exposed to, infected with or recovered from COVID-19 (not recorded which). The rearrangement links TRBV4-1 to TRBJ2-4, with 8 bases lining up with TRBD2. The CDR3 loop is CASSQGLPSGAKNIQYF. Written as DNA, the CDR3 is TGCGCCAGCAGCCAAGGATTGCCTAGCGGGGCCAAAAACATTCAGTACTTC.